The 31 T cell receptor beta chains reported below all come from one sample, sequenced in a study of T cells after yellow fever vaccination. TCRdb analysed the 5' RACE reads with MiXCR anew, one entry per CDR3 protein. Here the sample spans some 550,000 distinct CDR3 sequences, approximately 21% being singletons. The material sequenced was PBMCs, taken 15 days after the yellow fever booster vaccination. All receptors come from a man aged 25 to 45 who received the YFV17D yellow fever vaccine.

The rearrangement links TRBV29-1 to TRBJ2-1; weak D call: TRBD1 (5 bases). This CDR3 has 13 residues. Trimming removed 5 bases from V and 6 bases from J, with 14 bases in between. The germline CDR1 and CDR2 sequences are SQVTM and ANQGSEA. CDR3 sequence: CSVWYRNGNEQFF. The CDR3 DNA is TGCAGCGTTTGGTACAGGAATGGCAATGAGCAGTTCTTC.

The chain has TRBV28 and TRBJ2-2, with TRBD1 as a possible D gene (6 bases). V lost 8 bases and J lost 6, with 19 bases in between. The CDR3 is 15 residues long. Germline V gene sequence: CDR1 MDHEN, CDR2 SYDVKM. In DNA form, the CDR3 reads TGTGCCAGCGATCCCCCAGGGGTTTCTGCCGGGGAGCTGTTTTTT. Translation gives CASDPPGVSAGELFF.

This clonotype was picked up one time. The J gene is TRBJ2-5, the V gene TRBV28, with 11 positions matching TRBD1. CDR3 length: 15 amino acids. The V gene end was trimmed by 4 bases and the J gene end by 4 bases; junction bases not matched to a gene: 5. Germline CDR1 is MDHEN and CDR2 is SYDVKM. Here the CDR3 DNA reads TGTGCCAGCAGTTGGACAGGGGGCATGAGAGAGACCCAGTACTTC. Amino acids: CASSWTGGMRETQYF.

The chain is built from TRBV7-8 and TRBJ1-1, with TRBD1 matching 8 bases. Trimming removed 3 bases from V and 1 base from J; junction bases left unmatched: 16. CDR1 is SGHVS and CDR2 is FQNEAQ in the germline V gene. The CDR3 extends over 19 amino acids. DNA for the CDR3: TGTGCCAGCAGCTTCCCAGGGGGCGTTGGGTCATATGCGAACACTGAAGCTTTCTTT. Translating it yields CASSFPGGVGSYANTEAFF.

This clonotype occurred a few times. The chain carries TRBV19 and TRBJ2-7; D gene uncertain. CDR3 length equals 14 residues. V dropped 0 bases and J dropped 1 base, with 7 bases sitting between them. In germline, CDR1 is LNHDA, CDR2 SQIVND (reference sequence). CDR3 nucleotide sequence: TGTGCCAGTAGTATAGATCACCGTTCCTACGAGCAGTACTTC. Encoded protein: CASSIDHRSYEQYF.

The V gene is TRBV6-1, the J gene TRBJ2-3; 11 positions match TRBD2. Germline CDR1 reads MNHNS; CDR2 reads SASEGT. The V segment lost 7 bases and the J segment 2 bases; nucleotides outside the gene matches: 5. CDR3 size: 15 residues. This CDR3 reads CASKELAGATDTQYF. DNA of the CDR3: TGTGCCAGCAAGGAACTAGCGGGGGCCACAGATACGCAGTATTTT.

This clonotype was seen a few times. V usage is TRBV7-2 and J usage is TRBJ1-5; unclear D gene. Germline CDR1 SGHTA, CDR2 FQGNSA. Trimming cost V 1 base and J 7 bases, with 14 bases left between them. The CDR3 is made up of 15 amino acids. CDR3 sequence reads: CASSLDLGPRQPQHF. The CDR3 region has the DNA TGTGCCAGCAGCTTAGATCTTGGCCCTCGGCAGCCCCAGCATTTT.

This chain joins TRBV29-1 and TRBJ2-1; D unresolved. The V end lost 4 bases, the J end lost 6 bases, and 13 bases lay between the germline ends. Looked up from germline, CDR1 is SQVTM and CDR2 is ANQGSEA. The CDR3 is 13 amino acids. CDR3 in amino acids: CSVAGVLVNEQFF. The CDR3 nucleotides are TGCAGCGTTGCTGGCGTGCTAGTCAATGAGCAGTTCTTC.

The chain recombines TRBV7-2 with TRBJ2-1; D uncertain. Between the trimmed V and J ends, which lost 4 bases and 5 bases, there was a span of 12 bases. Germline CDR1 SGHTA, CDR2 FQGNSA. This CDR3 comprises 14 residues. The CDR3 DNA sequence: TGTGCCAGCAGCTCTGCCGGGCCTAACAATGAGCAGTTCTTC. Translation: CASSSAGPNNEQFF.

The CDR3 loop is CASSFGRAAYNEQFF. CDR3 DNA: TGTGCCAGCTCATTCGGGAGGGCGGCCTACAATGAGCAGTTCTTC. This chain uses TRBV18 with TRBJ2-1; 8 nucleotides align to TRBD2. J lost 2 bases, V lost 5 bases, and 5 bases had no gene match. CDR1 KGHSH and CDR2 LQKENI come from the germline V gene. The CDR3 loop spans 15 amino acids.

The chain has TRBV6-6 and TRBJ1-4; D gene uncertain. The V gene's germline CDR1 is MNHNY and CDR2 SVGAGI (reference sequence). V was shortened by 6 bases and J by 12 bases, with 14 bases between the two germline ends. The CDR3 has 12 residues. CDR3 in amino acids: CASSPPGRELFF. In DNA, the CDR3 is TGTGCCAGCAGCCCTCCCGGACGGGAACTGTTTTTT.

The chain uses TRBV11-2 and TRBJ2-1; 7 bases line up with TRBD2. Germline assignment: CDR1 SGHAT and CDR2 FQNNGV. The CDR3 runs 16 residues. Unmatched junction bases numbered 6, after V lost 1 base and J lost 3 bases. The CDR3 here is CASSLAGPGGYNEQFF. In DNA, the CDR3 is TGTGCCAGCAGCTTAGCAGGGCCGGGGGGCTACAATGAGCAGTTCTTC.

This chain links TRBV6-1 with TRBJ2-1; TRBD2 matches 12 bases. The CDR3 spans 15 residues. Germline V gives CDR1 MNHNS, CDR2 SASEGT. Losses at the gene ends were 10 bases for V and 6 bases for J; bases not matched to a gene: 10. This chain's CDR3 is CATYASSGRGNEQFF. For the CDR3, the DNA is TGTGCCACCTACGCCTCTAGCGGGAGGGGCAATGAGCAGTTCTTC.

This clonotype came up a few times. The CDR3 bases are TGTGCCAGCAGCGTAGGGGGAGGGACCGGGACCCTACCTGGGCAGTACTTC. Translated, it gives CASSVGGGTGTLPGQYF. J is TRBJ2-7 and V is TRBV9, with 7 nucleotides matching TRBD2. The germline V gene encodes CDR1 SGDLS and CDR2 YYNGEE. Trimming at V came to 0 bases and at J to 9 bases, leaving 18 bases not matched to a gene. There are 17 residues in the CDR3. The variable domain in full, with the rest retrieved from reference TRBV9 and TRBJ2-7, is DSGVTQTPKHLITATGQRVTLRCSPRSGDLSVYWYQQSLDQGLQFLIQYYNGEERAKGNILERFSAQQFPDLHSELNLSSLELGDSALYFCASSVGGGTGTLPGQYFGPGTRLTVT.

This clonotype came up many times. The chain carries TRBV20-1 and TRBJ2-1, with 10 bases that match TRBD2. The trim removed 5 bases at V and 8 bases at J, leaving 6 bases unmatched. CDR1 is DFQATT and CDR2 is SNEGSKA in the germline V gene (reference sequence). CDR3 size: 13 residues. Here the CDR3 DNA reads TGCAGTGCTGGGCTAGCGGGAGAGTATGAGCAGTTCTTC. It specifies CSAGLAGEYEQFF.

J is TRBJ2-1 and V is TRBV5-6, with 9 positions matching TRBD1. The junction had 4 bases not matched to a gene; V was cut back by 2 bases and J by 7 bases. Per germline, CDR1 SGHDT and CDR2 YYEEEE. The length of the CDR3 is 14 residues. In nucleotides, the CDR3 is TGTGCCAGCAGCTTCGGGACAGGGTCTAATGAGCAGTTCTTC. Protein product: CASSFGTGSNEQFF.

The chain has TRBV20-1 and TRBJ2-3; TRBD2 aligns across 8 bases. This CDR3 has 13 residues. From germline, CDR1 is DFQATT and CDR2 SNEGSKA (reference sequence). The trim removed 5 bases at V and 3 bases at J, leaving 4 bases unmatched. CDR3 bases: TGCAGTGCTTTAAGCGGGAGAACAGATACGCAGTATTTT. It codes for CSALSGRTDTQYF.

This clonotype has a count of ten or more. The chain's CDR3 is CSVEASGSLYNEQFF. CDR3 nucleotide sequence: TGCAGCGTTGAAGCTAGCGGGAGTCTCTACAATGAGCAGTTCTTC. The rearrangement uses TRBV29-1 and TRBJ2-1; 10 nucleotides agree with TRBD2. J lost 3 bases, V lost 1 base, and 3 bases had no gene match. Germline V lookup: CDR1 SQVTM, CDR2 ANQGSEA. The CDR3 loop spans 15 amino acids.

The rearrangement joins TRBV11-2 to TRBJ2-7; maybe TRBD2 (6 bases). With 0 bases removed from V and 4 bases from J, the gap between germline ends came to 10 bases. CDR3 length equals 14 residues. The germline V gene has CDR1 SGHAT and CDR2 FQNNGV. The CDR3 region is CASSLEQAGYEQYF. The CDR3, as DNA: TGTGCCAGCAGCTTAGAACAAGCGGGTTACGAGCAGTACTTC.

Here the CDR3 reads CASSLAQGQSPLHF. In nucleotides, the CDR3 is TGCGCCAGCAGCTTGGCCCAGGGTCAATCACCCCTCCACTTT. This chain joins TRBV5-1 and TRBJ1-6; D is perhaps TRBD1 (5 bases). Germline V lookup: CDR1 SGHRS, CDR2 YFSETQ. CDR3 size: 14 residues. Trimming took off 0 bases at V and 10 bases at J, with 11 bases between the two ends.

Only a few counts were recorded for this clonotype. V gene TRBV15 combines with J gene TRBJ2-7; D may match TRBD1 or TRBD2 (5 bases each). V was pared by 2 bases and J by 1 base, with 15 bases between. The CDR3 covers 16 residues. The germline CDR1 and CDR2 sequences are LNHNV and YYDKDF (reference sequence). CDR3 in amino acids: CATSRLSGPQSYEQYF. CDR3 nucleotide sequence: TGTGCCACCAGCAGACTATCGGGGCCGCAGTCCTACGAGCAGTACTTC.

Only a few counts were recorded for this clonotype. This rearrangement joins TRBV20-1 to TRBJ1-6, with unresolved D. This CDR3 has 15 residues. V lost 4 bases to trimming and J lost 2 bases, with 12 bases between them. Germline V gene data show CDR1 as DFQATT and CDR2 as SNEGSKA (reference sequence). The CDR3 reads CSAITAGAYNSPLHF. The CDR3 DNA follows: TGCAGTGCTATCACAGCGGGTGCCTATAATTCACCCCTCCACTTT.

The chain employs TRBV6-2 or TRBV6-3 and TRBJ2-4; possibly TRBD2 for D (5 bases). This CDR3 is 18 amino acids long. The V gene lost 4 bases and the J gene lost 0 bases, with 19 bases spanning the gap. Germline V gene data show CDR1 as MNHEY and CDR2 as SVGEGT. The CDR3 loop reads CASSSRADSLLAKNIQYF. The CDR3 DNA sequence: TGTGCCAGCAGTTCTCGAGCGGATTCCTTACTAGCCAAAAACATTCAGTACTTC.

The sample holds a few counts of this clonotype. The V gene is TRBV5-6, the J gene TRBJ2-7, with D possibly matching TRBD1 (5 bases). Trimming took off 4 bases at V and 9 bases at J, with 29 bases between the two ends. In germline, CDR1 is SGHDT, CDR2 YYEEEE. The CDR3 has 17 amino acids. The DNA for the CDR3 is TGTGCCAGCAGCGGCATAGGGGCAGAAAGGGGCAACGATGGGCAGTACTTC. It specifies CASSGIGAERGNDGQYF.

This clonotype was counted at least ten times. The rearrangement joins TRBV5-1 to TRBJ1-3; maybe TRBD1 (5 bases). In germline, CDR1 is SGHRS, CDR2 YFSETQ. The CDR3 loop spans 17 amino acids. The V end lost 3 bases, the J end lost 1 base, and 17 bases lay between the germline ends. The DNA for the CDR3 is TGCGCCAGCAGCTCACTTGGACAACCGTGGTCTGGAAACACCATATATTTT. Amino acids: CASSSLGQPWSGNTIYF.

This clonotype was found a few times. The chain links TRBV18 to TRBJ2-5; 12 bases agree with TRBD2. V lost 6 bases and J lost 4; bases outside the gene matches: 12. The germline V gene encodes CDR1 KGHSH and CDR2 LQKENI. CDR3 length: 17 amino acids. CDR3: CASSKSRLAGAGETQYF. Here the CDR3 DNA reads TGTGCCAGCTCCAAAAGCCGACTAGCGGGAGCGGGAGAGACCCAGTACTTC. The full variable domain, in which reference TRBV18 and TRBJ2-5 provide the parts outside the CDR3, is NAGVMQNPRHLVRRRGQEARLRCSPMKGHSHVYWYRQLPEEGLKFMVYLQKENIIDESGMPKERFSAEFPKEGPSILRIQQVVRGDSAAYFCASSKSRLAGAGETQYFGPGTRLLVL.

This clonotype was picked up many times. The V gene is TRBV7-9, the J gene TRBJ2-5; D is uncertain. Trimming shortened V by 5 bases and J by 4 bases, and 14 bases separated the two germline ends. Germline V gene lookup returns CDR1 SEHNR and CDR2 FQNEAQ (reference sequence). The CDR3 has 14 amino acids. CDR3 DNA sequence: TGTGCCAGCAGCCCTGACGGAGAAGGAGAGACCCAGTACTTC. Protein sequence: CASSPDGEGETQYF.

This clonotype was seen a few times. The J gene is TRBJ2-3, the V gene TRBV6-6, with 7 bases identical to TRBD2. V lost 5 bases, J lost 4 bases, and 3 bases stayed unmatched. Germline assignment: CDR1 MNHNY and CDR2 SVGAGI (reference sequence). The length of the CDR3 is 13 residues. This chain's CDR3 is CASSPAGADTQYF. The DNA for the CDR3 is TGTGCCAGCAGTCCCGCGGGGGCAGATACGCAGTATTTT.

This clonotype was seen only a few times. The V and J genes are TRBV7-6 and TRBJ2-3, with 12 bases fitting TRBD2. The V gene end was trimmed by 3 bases and the J gene end by 8 bases; junction bases not matched to a gene: 3. CDR1 and CDR2 (germline): SGHVS, FNYEAQ. This CDR3 region has 14 residues. The chain's CDR3 is CASSLLAGGFTQYF. Written as DNA, the CDR3 is TGTGCCAGCAGCTTGCTAGCGGGAGGGTTTACGCAGTATTTT. Variable domain in full (rest from reference TRBV7-6 and TRBJ2-3): GAGVSQSPRYKVTKRGQDVALRCDPISGHVSLYWYRQALGQGPEFLTYFNYEAQQDKSGLPNDRFSAERPEGSISTLTIQRTEQRDSAMYRCASSLLAGGFTQYFGPGTRLTVL.

The chain couples TRBV5-1 to TRBJ1-2; 8 bases line up with TRBD1. Per the germline V gene, CDR1 is SGHRS and CDR2 is YFSETQ. The CDR3 length is 14 residues. The ends lost 3 bases at V and 8 bases at J; junction bases unmatched: 9. The CDR3: CASSYGQGERGYTF. CDR3 coding DNA: TGCGCCAGCAGCTACGGACAGGGAGAAAGAGGCTACACCTTC.

This clonotype has a handful of counts. The chain recombines TRBV20-1 with TRBJ1-2, with no clear D. The V end lost 0 bases, the J end lost 7 bases, and 12 bases lay between the germline ends. Germline CDR1 reads DFQATT; CDR2 reads SNEGSKA (reference sequence). This CDR3 is 13 amino acids long. CDR3 coding DNA: TGCAGTGCTAGAGATCGAGTCCGGGGTGGCTACACCTTC. Protein: CSARDRVRGGYTF.